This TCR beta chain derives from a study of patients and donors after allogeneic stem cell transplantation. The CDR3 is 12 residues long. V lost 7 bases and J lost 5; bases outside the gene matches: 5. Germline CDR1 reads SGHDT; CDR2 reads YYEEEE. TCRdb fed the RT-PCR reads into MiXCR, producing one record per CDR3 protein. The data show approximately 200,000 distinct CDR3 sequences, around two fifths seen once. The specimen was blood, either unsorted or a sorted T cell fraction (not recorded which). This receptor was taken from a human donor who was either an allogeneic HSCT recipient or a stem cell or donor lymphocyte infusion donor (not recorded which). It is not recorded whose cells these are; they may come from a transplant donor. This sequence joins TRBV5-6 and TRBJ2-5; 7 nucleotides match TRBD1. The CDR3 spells CASSTGWETQYF. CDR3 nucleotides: TGTGCCAGCTCGACAGGGTGGGAGACCCAGTACTTC.